Listed below are T cell receptor beta chains from one sample, sequenced in a study of control samples from healthy donors and cancer patients. Assay used: immunoSEQ multiplex PCR; TCRdb lists only in-frame clones, some missing. This sample has about 110,000 clones, with around 87% found just once. The sequenced sample consisted of PBMCs. The source is an older woman with lung cancer. The CDR3 runs from the conserved cysteine through the conserved F or W. The D gene is left open where the match is weak. Size is stated for part of the rows, as once, few or many counts, or as a class when the clone is expanded.

j_call | clone_size | d_call | v_call | cdr3_aa | cdr3_nt
TRBJ2-3 | NA | NA | TRBV11-3 | CASSFEEGVGDTQYF | TGTGCCAGCAGCTTTGAGGAAGGGGTGGGAGATACGCAGTATTTT
TRBJ1-2 | NA | NA | TRBV3-1/TRBV3-2 | CASSQGRTVYNYGYTF | TGTGCCAGCAGCCAAGGCCGGACAGTTTATAACTATGGCTACACCTTC
TRBJ2-3 | NA | NA | TRBV28 | CASSPWGSGTDTQYF | TGTGCCAGCAGTCCCTGGGGATCCGGCACAGATACGCAGTATTTT
TRBJ1-1 | NA | NA | TRBV18 | CASSPQGGDSEAFF | TGTGCCAGCTCACCCCAAGGAGGGGACTCCGAAGCTTTCTTT
TRBJ1-5 | NA | NA | TRBV2 | CASQWGGNQPQHF | TGTGCCAGCCAGTGGGGGGGCAATCAGCCCCAGCATTTT
TRBJ2-5 | NA | NA | TRBV24-1 | CATSDTQVQETQYF | TGTGCCACCAGTGATACCCAGGTCCAAGAGACCCAGTACTTC
TRBJ1-1 | NA | NA | TRBV5-1 | CASSSGASDWNTEAFF | TGCGCCAGCAGTTCCGGGGCGTCGGATTGGAACACTGAAGCTTTCTTT
TRBJ2-7 | NA | TRBD2 | TRBV27 | CASSLQSGRAYEQYF | TGTGCCAGCAGCCTACAGAGCGGGAGGGCCTACGAGCAGTACTTC
TRBJ1-1 | NA | TRBD1 | TRBV29-1 | CSVGSTGVSTEAFF | TGCAGCGTTGGGTCGACAGGGGTGAGCACTGAAGCTTTCTTT
TRBJ1-2 | once | NA | TRBV7-2 | CASSPPGGGHTNYGYTF | TGTGCCAGCAGCCCCCCCGGAGGAGGCCATACTAACTATGGCTACACCTTC
TRBJ1-2 | NA | NA | TRBV2 | CASSEGVTDGYTF | TGTGCCAGCAGTGAAGGAGTGACAGACGGCTACACCTTC
TRBJ1-4 | NA | NA | TRBV19 | CASSYEGGEKLFF | TGTGCCAGTTCGTACGAAGGGGGGGAAAAACTGTTTTTT
TRBJ1-2 | NA | NA | TRBV6-5 | CASSYGQGGDYGYTF | TGTGCCAGCAGTTACGGGCAGGGAGGTGACTATGGCTACACCTTC
TRBJ2-1 | NA | TRBD2 | TRBV28 | CASSPPPSGRAGEQFF | TGTGCCAGCAGTCCCCCCCCTAGCGGGAGGGCCGGGGAGCAGTTCTTC
TRBJ2-3 | few | NA | TRBV9 | CASSVQGVRTDTQYF | TGTGCCAGCAGCGTGCAGGGAGTGAGGACAGATACGCAGTATTTT
TRBJ2-1 | NA | NA | TRBV19 | CATQPDPSSYNEQFF | TGTGCCACCCAACCCGATCCTAGCTCCTACAATGAGCAGTTCTTC
TRBJ2-7 | NA | TRBD1 | TRBV4-1 | CASSQRTGDSYEQYF | TGCGCCAGCAGCCAAAGGACAGGGGATTCCTACGAGCAGTACTTC
TRBJ1-2 | NA | NA | TRBV19 | CASGETRRYGYTF | TGTGCCAGTGGCGAAACTCGGAGGTATGGCTACACCTTC
TRBJ2-3 | NA | NA | TRBV5-1 | CASSADRASTDTQYF | TGCGCCAGCAGCGCCGACAGAGCCAGCACAGATACGCAGTATTTT
TRBJ2-1 | NA | TRBD2 | TRBV5-1 | CASSLTSGTHNEQFF | TGCGCCAGCAGCTTGACTAGCGGGACGCACAATGAGCAGTTCTTC
TRBJ1-5 | NA | NA | TRBV7-8 | CASSPAEDQPQHF | TGTGCCAGCAGCCCAGCCGAGGATCAGCCCCAGCATTTT
TRBJ2-3 | NA | TRBD1 | TRBV6-2/TRBV6-3 | CASSLQGIRADTQYF | TGTGCCAGCAGTTTACAGGGGATCCGAGCAGATACGCAGTATTTT
TRBJ1-1 | NA | NA | TRBV27 | CASSLVGLKAEAFF | TGTGCCAGCAGTTTGGTAGGACTCAAAGCTGAAGCTTTCTTT
TRBJ2-1 | once | TRBD2 | TRBV9 | CASSSRTSGNYNEQFF | TGTGCCAGCAGCTCAAGGACTAGCGGAAATTACAATGAGCAGTTCTTC
TRBJ2-1 | NA | NA | TRBV6-5 | CASRMGGYSYNEQFF | TGTGCCAGCAGAATGGGGGGATACTCCTACAATGAGCAGTTCTTC
TRBJ1-5 | NA | TRBD1 | TRBV7-2 | CASSLGGGLGQPQHF | TGTGCCAGCAGCCTCGGAGGGGGCCTCGGTCAGCCCCAGCATTTT
TRBJ1-1 | NA | NA | TRBV2 | CASSVQGNTEAFF | TGTGCCAGCAGTGTCCAGGGGAACACTGAAGCTTTCTTT
TRBJ1-5 | NA | NA | TRBV30 | CAWSDQTAHQPQHF | TGTGCCTGGAGTGACCAGACAGCACATCAGCCCCAGCATTTT
TRBJ2-2 | NA | TRBD2 | TRBV3-1/TRBV3-2 | CASSSTSGGARGTGELFF | TGTGCCAGCAGTTCTACTAGCGGGGGGGCTCGAGGCACCGGGGAGCTGTTTTTT
TRBJ1-1 | once | NA | TRBV27 | CASSLSRNTEAFF | TGTGCCAGCAGTTTATCCAGGAACACTGAAGCTTTCTTT
TRBJ2-5 | NA | NA | TRBV7-8 | CASSTDVQETQYF | TGTGCCAGCAGCACTGATGTTCAGGAGACCCAGTACTTC
TRBJ2-2 | NA | TRBD2 | TRBV11-3 | CASSPSGIRSGRDTGELFF | TGTGCCAGCAGCCCTAGTGGCATTAGGAGCGGGAGGGACACCGGGGAGCTGTTTTTT
TRBJ1-2 | NA | NA | TRBV19 | CASSIGSQAHF | TGTGCCAGTAGTATAGGGTCCCAGGCCCACTTC
TRBJ2-1 | NA | NA | TRBV7-9 | CASSLIGGNEQFF | TGTGCCAGCAGCTTAATAGGAGGAAATGAGCAGTTCTTC
TRBJ2-7 | NA | TRBD1 | TRBV4-1 | CASSHRDREDHFTYEQYF | TGCGCCAGCAGCCACAGAGACAGGGAAGACCATTTTACCTACGAGCAGTACTTC
TRBJ2-2 | NA | NA | TRBV29-1 | CSVEQGELFF | TGCAGCGTTGAGCAGGGGGAGCTGTTTTTT
TRBJ1-5 | few | NA | TRBV19 | CASTLEGSGDQPQHF | TGTGCCAGTACTCTCGAGGGGTCGGGCGATCAGCCCCAGCATTTT
TRBJ2-5 | few | NA | TRBV5-1 | CASSQEAGAETQYF | TGCGCCAGCAGCCAGGAGGCGGGGGCAGAGACCCAGTACTTC
TRBJ1-2 | NA | NA | TRBV3-1/TRBV3-2 | CASSQDKGSRSLLYGYTF | TGTGCCAGCAGCCAAGACAAGGGTTCCCGTTCTCTCCTGTATGGCTACACCTTC
TRBJ1-1 | NA | NA | TRBV11-2 | CASSITGFNTEAFF | TGTGCCAGCAGCATTACAGGGTTTAACACTGAAGCTTTCTTT
TRBJ2-5 | NA | NA | TRBV11-1 | CASTFLGQAGETQYF | TGTGCCAGCACCTTCCTAGGCCAGGCGGGGGAGACCCAGTACTTC
TRBJ2-7 | NA | NA | TRBV2 | CASRVNVRNEQYF | TGTGCCAGCAGGGTGAATGTGCGGAACGAGCAGTACTTC
TRBJ1-5 | NA | NA | TRBV3-1/TRBV3-2 | CASSQEEWRVRPPNQPQHF | TGTGCCAGCAGCCAAGAAGAATGGAGAGTCAGACCTCCCAATCAGCCCCAGCATTTT
TRBJ2-7 | NA | NA | TRBV7-9 | CASSLGAASAYEQYF | TGTGCCAGCAGCTTAGGAGCAGCAAGCGCCTACGAGCAGTACTTC
TRBJ2-3 | NA | TRBD2 | TRBV15 | CATSLGYSGSKSTDTQYF | TGTGCCACCAGCCTAGGATATAGCGGGAGCAAGTCAACAGATACGCAGTATTTT
TRBJ1-5 | NA | NA | TRBV6-5 | CASRDNQPQHF | TGTGCCAGCAGGGATAATCAGCCCCAGCATTTT
TRBJ2-3 | NA | TRBD1 | TRBV29-1 | CSVGLSSRTGLADTQYF | TGCAGCGTTGGACTCTCGTCCCGGACAGGGTTGGCAGATACGCAGTATTTT
TRBJ1-2 | NA | NA | TRBV5-6 | CASSSGRSGANYGYTF | TGTGCCAGCAGCTCGGGCAGGTCAGGAGCTAACTATGGCTACACCTTC
TRBJ1-3 | NA | NA | TRBV19 | CASSPQGPGNTIYF | TGTGCCAGTAGCCCACAGGGCCCTGGAAACACCATATATTTT
TRBJ1-2 | NA | NA | TRBV19 | CASSISGSYGYTF | TGTGCCAGTAGTATTAGTGGGAGCTATGGCTACACCTTC
TRBJ1-2 | once | NA | TRBV20-1 | CSASSPRGHYGYTF | TGCAGTGCTAGTAGCCCCAGGGGACATTATGGCTACACCTTC
TRBJ1-2 | NA | NA | TRBV5-4 | CASSLETGSGYTF | TGTGCCAGCAGCTTGGAAACAGGGAGTGGCTACACCTTC
TRBJ1-2 | NA | TRBD1 | TRBV18 | CASSPQRDRSNYGYTF | TGTGCCAGCTCACCACAGAGGGACAGATCCAACTATGGCTACACCTTC